Included here is one T cell receptor (beta chain) sequence, with context. Its antigen remains unknown. The sample originates from a study of STAT5B mutations in CD4+ large granular lymphocyte leukemia. TCRdb keeps only in-frame clones here, not all; method: immunoSEQ multiplex PCR. In the table there are under 35,000 clones, nearly 80% of which are singletons. Healthy controls were blood donor buffy coats. The length of the CDR3 is 14 residues. The V gene end was trimmed by 4 bases and the J gene end by 1 base; junction bases not matched to a gene: 4. The germline CDR1 and CDR2 sequences are SQVTM and ANQGSEA. Study observations and caveats: Top patient clones used TRBV06 genes more often: 8/27 versus 2/35 in controls. Patient CD4-sorted repertoires stayed more clonal than healthy ones after leukemic-clone removal. Around 25% of private leukemic clonotypes occurred rarely in other patients' non-leukemic repertoires.

The specimen sequenced was CD4+ T cells from blood buffy coats. The sequence was collected from a human donor in good health. The rearrangement joins TRBV29-1 to TRBJ1-1, with 9 bases lining up with TRBD1. The CDR3 DNA follows: TGCAGCGTTGGAGGGGGACAGGGGAACACTGAAGCTTTCTTT. Residues: CSVGGGQGNTEAFF.